A single TCR beta chain is shown here with its context. Those enrolled, adults aged 18 to 89 years, came from fewer than 25 US areas. Repertoires were generated with immunoSEQ multiplex PCR, while TCRdb's copy carries only in-frame clones and drops some. The sample lists 200,000 to 250,000 clones; roughly 90% were seen once. This entry is derived from a study of blood T cell repertoires in COVID-19. CDR1 and CDR2 (germline): MNHEY, SMNVEV (reference sequence). The length of the CDR3 is 15 residues. V was clipped by 4 bases and J by 10 bases; unmatched bases: 10. This TCR was recovered from a woman aged 40 to 50 with acute COVID-19. V and J are TRBV27 and TRBJ1-6; the match to TRBD1 covers 7 bases. Specimen: PBMCs or T cells enriched from blood (not recorded which). CDR3 nucleotides: TGTGCCAGCAGTTCCCTAGACAGGGCCTGGTCACCCCTCCACTTT. It encodes CASSSLDRAWSPLHF.